A selection of T cell receptor beta chains follows, all from one sample in a study of identical twins. TCRdb processed the 5' RACE reads anew with MiXCR; each CDR3 protein has one entry. This table has under 900,000 distinct CDR3 sequences, over 15% appearing once. The data also belong to a second study, concerning T cells expressing NK-cell markers.

Material for sequencing was PBMCs. Receptors originate from a woman younger than 35 in good health. CDR3s include the opening cysteine and the closing phenylalanine or tryptophan. A D gene is named only where the DNA matches it firmly. Size is omitted from some rows. Given values are once, few, many or a class for expanded clones.

d_gene: -
v_gene: TRBV7-2
j_gene: TRBJ2-3
abundance: few
CDR3nt: TGTGCCAGCAGCTTAGCTTCCTACGACTCGTTTCAGCAAACAGATACGCAGTATTTT
CDR3aa: CASSLASYDSFQQTDTQYF

d_gene: -
v_gene: TRBV6-1
j_gene: TRBJ2-1
abundance: -
CDR3nt: TGTGCCAGCAGTCAGCCGATGACAGGGACTTTCTACAATGAGCAGTTCTTC
CDR3aa: CASSQPMTGTFYNEQFF

d_gene: -
v_gene: TRBV29-1
j_gene: TRBJ1-1
abundance: few
CDR3nt: TGCAGCGTTTATAGTACACTGAACACTGAAGCTTTCTTT
CDR3aa: CSVYSTLNTEAFF

d_gene: -
v_gene: TRBV6-5
j_gene: TRBJ2-7
abundance: -
CDR3nt: TGTGCCAGCAGTTATATATCAGGGCACGAGCAGTACTTC
CDR3aa: CASSYISGHEQYF

d_gene: TRBD2
v_gene: TRBV29-1
j_gene: TRBJ2-7
abundance: -
CDR3nt: TGCAGCGTTGAAGATCTGGCGGGAGGAACCTACGAGCAGTACTTC
CDR3aa: CSVEDLAGGTYEQYF

d_gene: -
v_gene: TRBV29-1
j_gene: TRBJ2-3
abundance: many
CDR3nt: TGCAGCGTTGAAGGTGGAGGGTACGGAGATACGCAGTATTTT
CDR3aa: CSVEGGGYGDTQYF

d_gene: -
v_gene: TRBV11-2
j_gene: TRBJ1-4
abundance: few
CDR3nt: TGTGCCAGCAGCTTTGGTCGGACTAATGAAAAACTGTTTTTT
CDR3aa: CASSFGRTNEKLFF

d_gene: -
v_gene: TRBV6-1
j_gene: TRBJ1-6
abundance: -
CDR3nt: TGTGCCAGCAGCCTAGGGGTTTCCCCGGGGTCACCCCTCCACTTT
CDR3aa: CASSLGVSPGSPLHF

d_gene: TRBD1
v_gene: TRBV7-8
j_gene: TRBJ2-5
abundance: once
CDR3nt: TGTGCCAGCAGCTTGGGACAGGGGTTTGGGACCCAGTACTTC
CDR3aa: CASSLGQGFGTQYF

d_gene: -
v_gene: TRBV27
j_gene: TRBJ2-2
abundance: few
CDR3nt: TGTGCCAGCAGTTCCGGGGCGCGTACCGGGGAGCTGTTTTTT
CDR3aa: CASSSGARTGELFF

d_gene: TRBD2
v_gene: TRBV5-5
j_gene: TRBJ2-2
abundance: few
CDR3nt: TGTGCCAGCAGGGGACTAGAACCCACCGGGGAGCTGTTTTTT
CDR3aa: CASRGLEPTGELFF

d_gene: -
v_gene: TRBV7-9
j_gene: TRBJ2-1
abundance: -
CDR3nt: TGTGCCAGCAGCTCGACTTGGTACGGTGAGCAGTTCTTC
CDR3aa: CASSSTWYGEQFF

d_gene: -
v_gene: TRBV7-9
j_gene: TRBJ2-7
abundance: -
CDR3nt: TGTGCCAGCAGCTTAGCGGACAATCTAGCGAACTACGAGCAGTACTTC
CDR3aa: CASSLADNLANYEQYF

d_gene: -
v_gene: TRBV5-5
j_gene: TRBJ1-1
abundance: -
CDR3nt: TGTGCCAGCAGCTTGTTCCGGATCTACGCGAACACTGAAGCTTTCTTT
CDR3aa: CASSLFRIYANTEAFF

d_gene: -
v_gene: TRBV6-5
j_gene: TRBJ1-2
abundance: -
CDR3nt: TGTGCCAGCAGTTACGGAGTGGGATCGCATGGCTACACCTTC
CDR3aa: CASSYGVGSHGYTF

d_gene: -
v_gene: TRBV20-1
j_gene: TRBJ2-1
abundance: many
CDR3nt: TGCAGTGCTAGAGAAGCGTCTACCTACAATGAGCAGTTCTTC
CDR3aa: CSAREASTYNEQFF

d_gene: TRBD1
v_gene: TRBV29-1
j_gene: TRBJ2-7
abundance: -
CDR3nt: TGCAGCGTGACGCGACAGGGATCCTACGAGCAGTACTTC
CDR3aa: CSVTRQGSYEQYF

d_gene: -
v_gene: TRBV6-4
j_gene: TRBJ2-1
abundance: -
CDR3nt: TGTGCCAGCAGTGACTCCCCGACCGATGAGCAGTTCTTC
CDR3aa: CASSDSPTDEQFF

d_gene: TRBD1
v_gene: TRBV10-3
j_gene: TRBJ1-2
abundance: -
CDR3nt: TGTGCCATCAGCGACGAGCTCAGGGGGGGTAGTGGTGGCTACACCTTC
CDR3aa: CAISDELRGGSGGYTF

d_gene: -
v_gene: TRBV20-1
j_gene: TRBJ2-5
abundance: few
CDR3nt: TGCAGTGCTAGAGGGTCCGGGTACCCTCAAGAGACCCAGTACTTC
CDR3aa: CSARGSGYPQETQYF

d_gene: TRBD2
v_gene: TRBV20-1
j_gene: TRBJ2-1
abundance: -
CDR3nt: TGCAGTGCCCAGGCGAGTAGCGGGAGGCGTGATGAGCAGTTCTTC
CDR3aa: CSAQASSGRRDEQFF

d_gene: -
v_gene: TRBV24-1
j_gene: TRBJ2-1
abundance: many
CDR3nt: TGTGCCACCAGTGATTCCGGTGGAGGGATCTCCTACAATGAGCAGTTCTTC
CDR3aa: CATSDSGGGISYNEQFF

d_gene: TRBD1
v_gene: TRBV29-1
j_gene: TRBJ1-2
abundance: many
CDR3nt: TGCAGCGTTGAAGAAGACAGGGTTACCTATGGCTACACCTTC
CDR3aa: CSVEEDRVTYGYTF

d_gene: -
v_gene: TRBV20-1
j_gene: TRBJ2-7
abundance: many
CDR3nt: TGCAGTGCTAGAGATTTAAAGGGTGCCTACGAGCAGTACTTC
CDR3aa: CSARDLKGAYEQYF

d_gene: -
v_gene: TRBV7-9
j_gene: TRBJ2-5
abundance: few
CDR3nt: TGTGCCAGCAGGGACCAGGGACGGACGCAAGAGACCCAGTACTTC
CDR3aa: CASRDQGRTQETQYF

d_gene: -
v_gene: TRBV5-1
j_gene: TRBJ1-2
abundance: few
CDR3nt: TGCGCCAGCAGCTTGAGGGCGGGGGCCTACTATGGCTACACCTTC
CDR3aa: CASSLRAGAYYGYTF

d_gene: -
v_gene: TRBV10-3
j_gene: TRBJ1-4
abundance: -
CDR3nt: TGTGCCAGTAACGCGGGTGATGAAAAACTGTTTTTT
CDR3aa: CASNAGDEKLFF

d_gene: TRBD1
v_gene: TRBV7-9
j_gene: TRBJ2-7
abundance: -
CDR3nt: TGTGCCAGCAGCTTAGCCGCAGGGGGCCCGTTCGAGCAGTACTTC
CDR3aa: CASSLAAGGPFEQYF

d_gene: TRBD1
v_gene: TRBV20-1
j_gene: TRBJ2-5
abundance: once
CDR3nt: TGCAGTGCCCAGGGACAGGGGCGTGAGACCCAGTACTTC
CDR3aa: CSAQGQGRETQYF

d_gene: -
v_gene: TRBV10-2
j_gene: TRBJ2-3
abundance: few
CDR3nt: TGCGCCAGCAGTGAGTCTCGGACCAGCACAGATACGCAGTATTTT
CDR3aa: CASSESRTSTDTQYF

d_gene: TRBD2
v_gene: TRBV20-1
j_gene: TRBJ2-3
abundance: -
CDR3nt: TGCAGTGCTAGAGATCTGTTGAGGACTAGCGGCACAGATACGCAGTATTTT
CDR3aa: CSARDLLRTSGTDTQYF

d_gene: -
v_gene: TRBV11-3
j_gene: TRBJ2-7
abundance: -
CDR3nt: TGTGCCAGCAGCTTTTTTGAGTACGAGCAGTACTTC
CDR3aa: CASSFFEYEQYF

d_gene: -
v_gene: TRBV20-1
j_gene: TRBJ2-3
abundance: many
CDR3nt: TGCAGTGCTAGAGAGGGGGCAGATACGCAGTATTTT
CDR3aa: CSAREGADTQYF

d_gene: -
v_gene: TRBV20-1
j_gene: TRBJ1-2
abundance: few
CDR3nt: TGCAGTGCTAGCGGTCAGGTTTATGGCTACACCTTC
CDR3aa: CSASGQVYGYTF

d_gene: -
v_gene: TRBV10-3
j_gene: TRBJ2-3
abundance: few
CDR3nt: TGTGCCATCAGTGAGTCGCGGGACCGTGCGCAGTATTTT
CDR3aa: CAISESRDRAQYF

d_gene: -
v_gene: TRBV24-1
j_gene: TRBJ2-1
abundance: -
CDR3nt: TGTGCCACCAGTGAGGACCGGGACGGATACAATGAGCAGTTCTTC
CDR3aa: CATSEDRDGYNEQFF